The 27 T cell receptor beta chains below come from one sample, sequenced in a study of identical twins. MiXCR was run by TCRdb on the 5' RACE reads, yielding one entry per CDR3 protein. This sample has nearly 650,000 distinct CDR3 sequences, with about 7.1% found just once. These data were also filed under a second study, of yellow fever vaccine responses in identical twins.

The sequenced sample was PBMCs. The receptors derive from a woman younger than 30 in good health.

The chain recombines TRBV20-1 with TRBJ2-1, with TRBD2 identical over 8 bases. V was pared by 5 bases and J by 6 bases, with 6 bases of the junction left unmatched. Germline V gives CDR1 DFQATT, CDR2 SNEGSKA (reference sequence). The CDR3 length is 13 residues. The CDR3: CSALTGGANEQFF. The CDR3 DNA follows: TGCAGTGCTTTAACCGGGGGGGCCAATGAGCAGTTCTTC.

Of note for this clonotype: A read error may be the cause here, since a much bigger clone is one base away. This sequence joins TRBV7-2 and TRBJ2-7; D unresolved. The CDR3 length is 15 residues. V was trimmed by 2 bases and J by 0 bases, leaving 11 bases between them. CDR1 SGHTA and CDR2 FQGNSA come from the germline V gene. CDR3 protein: CASSLRAGPSYEQYF. The CDR3, as DNA: TGTGCCAGCAGCTTACGTGCCGGACCCTCCTACGAGCAGTACTTC.

The CDR3 coding sequence is TGTGCCTTCAGTTTACCTGGGACTAGCGGGGGGTTTTACAATGAGCAGTTCTTC. It encodes CAFSLPGTSGGFYNEQFF. J is TRBJ2-1 and V is TRBV2; TRBD2 matches 15 bases. The CDR3 sequence is 18 residues long. Per the germline V gene, CDR1 is SNHLY and CDR2 is FYNNEI. The junction had 15 bases not matched to a gene; V was cut back by 11 bases and J by 4 bases.

This clonotype has only a few counts. The chain recombines TRBV7-2 with TRBJ2-1; 8 bases are a match to TRBD2. Germline CDR1 and CDR2: SGHTA and FQGNSA. The junction had 4 bases not matched to a gene; V was cut back by 0 bases and J by 3 bases. The CDR3 totals 16 residues. The CDR3 sequence is CASSLAAGRGYNEQFF. The DNA for the CDR3 is TGTGCCAGCAGCTTAGCAGCCGGGAGGGGCTACAATGAGCAGTTCTTC.

The V gene is TRBV4-1, the J gene TRBJ1-5, with 7 bases matching TRBD1. The germline V gene has CDR1 MGHRA and CDR2 YSYEKL. V shed 1 base and J 4 bases; nucleotides not matched to a gene: 4. This CDR3 is built from 15 residues. CDR3 region: CASSQVDRINQPQHF. For the CDR3, the DNA is TGCGCCAGCAGCCAAGTGGACAGGATTAATCAGCCCCAGCATTTT.

The sample holds many counts of this clonotype. The chain carries TRBV5-1 and TRBJ2-2, with 9 bases matching TRBD1. Per the germline V gene, CDR1 is SGHRS and CDR2 is YFSETQ. The CDR3 totals 15 residues. After removal of 0 bases from V and 4 bases from J, the junction contained 1 base not matched to a gene. CDR3 region: CASSLGTGVTGELFF. The DNA for the CDR3 is TGCGCCAGCAGCTTGGGGACAGGGGTCACCGGGGAGCTGTTTTTT.

This clonotype was found many times. The V and J genes are TRBV27 and TRBJ2-1; D not certain. This CDR3 has 13 amino acids. Germline CDR1 is MNHEY and CDR2 is SMNVEV (reference sequence). V was cut by 0 bases and J by 7 bases, with 7 bases left in between. The CDR3 bases are TGTGCCAGCAGTTTATCGAAGTATAATGAGCAGTTCTTC. The encoded protein is CASSLSKYNEQFF.

This clonotype was picked up a small number of times. The chain couples TRBV11-2 to TRBJ2-1; D might be TRBD1 or TRBD2, each matching 5 bases. CDR1 and CDR2 (germline): SGHAT, FQNNGV. V was trimmed by 4 bases and J by 10 bases, leaving 11 bases between them. This CDR3 comprises 12 residues. This CDR3 is CASSSGAWEQFF. The DNA of the CDR3 is TGTGCCAGCAGCTCCGGGGCATGGGAGCAGTTCTTC.

This clonotype was recorded once. The chain uses TRBV4-1 and TRBJ1-6; maybe TRBD1 (5 bases). The CDR3 runs 13 residues. Looked up from germline, CDR1 is MGHRA and CDR2 is YSYEKL. V was shortened by 6 bases and J by 7 bases, with 10 bases between the two germline ends. CDR3 amino acids: CASRGPKNSPLHF. DNA of the CDR3: TGCGCCAGCAGGGGACCGAAGAATTCACCCCTCCACTTT.

V is TRBV29-1 and J is TRBJ2-7, with D perhaps matching TRBD2 (5 bases). This CDR3 is 13 amino acids long. Between the trimmed V and J ends, which lost 7 bases and 1 base, there was a span of 14 bases. The germline V gene has CDR1 SQVTM and CDR2 ANQGSEA. CDR3 sequence reads: CSARGGGSYEQYF. The CDR3 region has the DNA TGCAGCGCTCGAGGTGGCGGGTCCTACGAGCAGTACTTC.

Ten or more counts support this clonotype. The rearrangement joins TRBV29-1 to TRBJ2-1; 12 positions agree with TRBD2. The CDR3 consists of 15 residues. The V gene's germline CDR1 is SQVTM and CDR2 ANQGSEA. The trim removed 3 bases at V and 8 bases at J, leaving 8 bases unmatched. The CDR3 spells CSVETGTSGSYEQFF. CDR3 coding DNA: TGCAGCGTTGAGACGGGGACTAGCGGGTCCTATGAGCAGTTCTTC.

There are a few counts of this clonotype. The chain links TRBV2 to TRBJ2-1, with D possibly being TRBD2 (5 bases). CDR3 length equals 16 residues. Per germline, CDR1 SNHLY and CDR2 FYNNEI. V lost 2 bases and J 4 bases, leaving 15 bases between the germline ends. In DNA form, the CDR3 reads TGTGCCAGCAGTGAAAGGGCTAGCCCTCAATACAATGAGCAGTTCTTC. Translated, it gives CASSERASPQYNEQFF.

This chain uses TRBV9 with TRBJ1-1; D may be TRBD1 (5 bases). V was shortened by 7 bases and J by 1 base, with 17 bases between the two germline ends. The CDR3 length is 15 residues. The germline V gene encodes CDR1 SGDLS and CDR2 YYNGEE. The CDR3 bases are TGTGCCAGCTCGGCCGGGGCGCGGGGGAACACTGAAGCTTTCTTT. It codes for CASSAGARGNTEAFF.

The J gene is TRBJ2-7, the V gene TRBV15; the match to TRBD2 covers 7 bases. CDR3 length equals 14 residues. Germline V gene lookup returns CDR1 LNHNV and CDR2 YYDKDF (reference sequence). J lost 4 bases, V lost 3 bases, and 6 bases had no gene match. This CDR3 reads CATSSGAGAYEQYF. CDR3 DNA sequence: TGTGCCACCAGCAGTGGGGCGGGAGCATACGAGCAGTACTTC.

This clonotype has only a few counts. This rearrangement joins TRBV12-3 or TRBV12-4 to TRBJ1-1, with unresolved D. Trimming cost V 1 base and J 3 bases, with 9 bases left between them. This CDR3 has 14 amino acids. This CDR3 is CASSLEGIYTEAFF. CDR3 in DNA: TGTGCCAGCAGTTTAGAGGGCATATACACTGAAGCTTTCTTT.

The chain couples TRBV3-1 to TRBJ2-3; 10 positions agree with TRBD2. Germline CDR1 reads LGHDT; CDR2 reads YNNKEL (reference sequence). The CDR3 contains 17 residues. V trimming: 0 bases; J trimming: 7 bases; junction bases outside the gene matches: 10. The CDR3 sequence is CASSQDILAGVRNTQYF. For the CDR3, the DNA is TGTGCCAGCAGCCAAGATATCCTAGCGGGGGTTCGGAATACGCAGTATTTT.

This chain links TRBV20-1 with TRBJ2-3; 11 bases map to TRBD1. This CDR3 is built from 15 residues. V trimming: 2 bases; J trimming: 4 bases; junction bases outside the gene matches: 5. Germline V gene sequence: CDR1 DFQATT, CDR2 SNEGSKA (reference sequence). The CDR3, as DNA: TGCAGTGCTAGACTGGGGGGACAGGGGGCAGATACGCAGTATTTT. Protein: CSARLGGQGADTQYF.

This clonotype showed up just a few times. V and J are TRBV5-1 and TRBJ2-3; possible D gene TRBD2, 7 bases. This CDR3 region has 16 residues. Deletions cut 5 bases from V and 2 bases from J, with 18 bases between. Germline CDR1 and CDR2: SGHRS and YFSETQ. Written as DNA, the CDR3 is TGCGCCAGCAGGGACGGGCGGGGGCCCTCCACAGATACGCAGTATTTT. Protein product: CASRDGRGPSTDTQYF. Supplemented by reference TRBV5-1 and TRBJ2-3, the full variable domain reads KAGVTQTPRYLIKTRGQQVTLSCSPISGHRSVSWYQQTPGQGLQFLFEYFSETQRNKGNFPGRFSGRQFSNSRSEMNVSTLELGDSALYLCASRDGRGPSTDTQYFGPGTRLTVL.

The chain's CDR3 is CASILSAMNTEAFF. The CDR3 DNA reads as TGTGCCAGCATCTTAAGCGCGATGAACACTGAAGCTTTCTTT. The V gene is TRBV12-3 or TRBV12-4, the J gene TRBJ1-1; D call uncertain. Trimming removed 7 bases from V and 0 bases from J, with 12 bases in between. The CDR3 is 14 residues long.

This clonotype was detected a few times. The genes are TRBV2 and TRBJ2-3; 7 nucleotides line up with TRBD2. V was clipped by 4 bases and J by 10 bases; unmatched bases: 14. This CDR3 contains 15 residues. Germline V gives CDR1 SNHLY, CDR2 FYNNEI. CDR3 DNA: TGTGCCAGCAGTGCAGACGGCGGGGGTGGATCAGCGCAGTATTTT. This translates into CASSADGGGGSAQYF.

At least ten counts were recorded for this clonotype. This chain links TRBV5-1 with TRBJ2-1; maybe TRBD2 (6 bases). Per the germline V gene, CDR1 is SGHRS and CDR2 is YFSETQ. V was pared by 2 bases and J by 0 bases, with 9 bases between. The CDR3 loop spans 15 amino acids. For the CDR3, the DNA is TGCGCCAGCAGCTTTGGGGGGAGCTCCTACAATGAGCAGTTCTTC. It specifies CASSFGGSSYNEQFF.

In its sample, this clonotype was seen many times. J is TRBJ2-1 and V is TRBV29-1; 10 bases are a match to TRBD1. Germline CDR1 and CDR2: SQVTM and ANQGSEA. With V trimmed by 7 bases and J by 8 bases, 8 bases remained unmatched. This CDR3 is built from 13 residues. The CDR3 sequence is CSATRDRGHEQFF. The CDR3 DNA sequence: TGCAGCGCAACCCGGGACAGGGGACATGAGCAGTTCTTC.

The V gene is TRBV5-1, the J gene TRBJ2-5; D is undetermined. The V gene lost 7 bases and the J gene lost 1 base, with 17 bases spanning the gap. Germline CDR1 and CDR2: SGHRS and YFSETQ. This CDR3 spans 15 amino acids. In DNA form, the CDR3 reads TGCGCCAGCGTATCCCTGGGGTTGGGCCAAGAGACCCAGTACTTC. This encodes CASVSLGLGQETQYF.

This clonotype was recorded many times. The junction departs from the called germline gene at one end, perhaps through a read error. The V and J genes are TRBV12-3 or TRBV12-4 and TRBJ1-1; 10 bases line up with TRBD1. The CDR3 sequence is 16 residues long. The CDR3 DNA sequence: TGCGCCAGCAGCCTCGGACAGGGGGGTTTGAACACTGAAGCTTTCTTT. It is translated as CASSLGQGGLNTEAFF.

The table lists this clonotype with a few counts. V is TRBV3-1 and J is TRBJ1-6; 9 nucleotides align to TRBD1. The CDR3 is 18 residues long. V lost 0 bases to trimming and J lost 9 bases; unmatched junction nucleotides: 12. CDR1 is LGHDT and CDR2 is YNNKEL in the germline V gene (reference sequence). This CDR3 reads CASSQEFRTGVIGSPLHF. The CDR3, as DNA: TGTGCCAGCAGCCAAGAGTTCAGGACAGGGGTTATTGGTTCACCCCTCCACTTT.

The J gene is TRBJ2-5, the V gene TRBV29-1, with D tentatively TRBD2 (5 bases). Between the trimmed V and J ends, which lost 1 base and 2 bases, there was a span of 8 bases. The germline V gene encodes CDR1 SQVTM and CDR2 ANQGSEA. The CDR3 length is 13 residues. The CDR3 DNA reads as TGCAGCGTTGAAGGAACGGGACAAGAGACCCAGTACTTC. As protein: CSVEGTGQETQYF.

J is TRBJ1-2 and V is TRBV20-1; 7 bases match TRBD1. Trimming cost V 5 bases and J 8 bases; bases outside gene matches: 11. This CDR3 has 13 amino acids. Germline CDR1 reads DFQATT; CDR2 reads SNEGSKA (reference sequence). This CDR3 reads CSALNDRDRGYTF. CDR3 in DNA: TGCAGTGCTTTAAACGACAGGGATCGGGGCTACACCTTC.